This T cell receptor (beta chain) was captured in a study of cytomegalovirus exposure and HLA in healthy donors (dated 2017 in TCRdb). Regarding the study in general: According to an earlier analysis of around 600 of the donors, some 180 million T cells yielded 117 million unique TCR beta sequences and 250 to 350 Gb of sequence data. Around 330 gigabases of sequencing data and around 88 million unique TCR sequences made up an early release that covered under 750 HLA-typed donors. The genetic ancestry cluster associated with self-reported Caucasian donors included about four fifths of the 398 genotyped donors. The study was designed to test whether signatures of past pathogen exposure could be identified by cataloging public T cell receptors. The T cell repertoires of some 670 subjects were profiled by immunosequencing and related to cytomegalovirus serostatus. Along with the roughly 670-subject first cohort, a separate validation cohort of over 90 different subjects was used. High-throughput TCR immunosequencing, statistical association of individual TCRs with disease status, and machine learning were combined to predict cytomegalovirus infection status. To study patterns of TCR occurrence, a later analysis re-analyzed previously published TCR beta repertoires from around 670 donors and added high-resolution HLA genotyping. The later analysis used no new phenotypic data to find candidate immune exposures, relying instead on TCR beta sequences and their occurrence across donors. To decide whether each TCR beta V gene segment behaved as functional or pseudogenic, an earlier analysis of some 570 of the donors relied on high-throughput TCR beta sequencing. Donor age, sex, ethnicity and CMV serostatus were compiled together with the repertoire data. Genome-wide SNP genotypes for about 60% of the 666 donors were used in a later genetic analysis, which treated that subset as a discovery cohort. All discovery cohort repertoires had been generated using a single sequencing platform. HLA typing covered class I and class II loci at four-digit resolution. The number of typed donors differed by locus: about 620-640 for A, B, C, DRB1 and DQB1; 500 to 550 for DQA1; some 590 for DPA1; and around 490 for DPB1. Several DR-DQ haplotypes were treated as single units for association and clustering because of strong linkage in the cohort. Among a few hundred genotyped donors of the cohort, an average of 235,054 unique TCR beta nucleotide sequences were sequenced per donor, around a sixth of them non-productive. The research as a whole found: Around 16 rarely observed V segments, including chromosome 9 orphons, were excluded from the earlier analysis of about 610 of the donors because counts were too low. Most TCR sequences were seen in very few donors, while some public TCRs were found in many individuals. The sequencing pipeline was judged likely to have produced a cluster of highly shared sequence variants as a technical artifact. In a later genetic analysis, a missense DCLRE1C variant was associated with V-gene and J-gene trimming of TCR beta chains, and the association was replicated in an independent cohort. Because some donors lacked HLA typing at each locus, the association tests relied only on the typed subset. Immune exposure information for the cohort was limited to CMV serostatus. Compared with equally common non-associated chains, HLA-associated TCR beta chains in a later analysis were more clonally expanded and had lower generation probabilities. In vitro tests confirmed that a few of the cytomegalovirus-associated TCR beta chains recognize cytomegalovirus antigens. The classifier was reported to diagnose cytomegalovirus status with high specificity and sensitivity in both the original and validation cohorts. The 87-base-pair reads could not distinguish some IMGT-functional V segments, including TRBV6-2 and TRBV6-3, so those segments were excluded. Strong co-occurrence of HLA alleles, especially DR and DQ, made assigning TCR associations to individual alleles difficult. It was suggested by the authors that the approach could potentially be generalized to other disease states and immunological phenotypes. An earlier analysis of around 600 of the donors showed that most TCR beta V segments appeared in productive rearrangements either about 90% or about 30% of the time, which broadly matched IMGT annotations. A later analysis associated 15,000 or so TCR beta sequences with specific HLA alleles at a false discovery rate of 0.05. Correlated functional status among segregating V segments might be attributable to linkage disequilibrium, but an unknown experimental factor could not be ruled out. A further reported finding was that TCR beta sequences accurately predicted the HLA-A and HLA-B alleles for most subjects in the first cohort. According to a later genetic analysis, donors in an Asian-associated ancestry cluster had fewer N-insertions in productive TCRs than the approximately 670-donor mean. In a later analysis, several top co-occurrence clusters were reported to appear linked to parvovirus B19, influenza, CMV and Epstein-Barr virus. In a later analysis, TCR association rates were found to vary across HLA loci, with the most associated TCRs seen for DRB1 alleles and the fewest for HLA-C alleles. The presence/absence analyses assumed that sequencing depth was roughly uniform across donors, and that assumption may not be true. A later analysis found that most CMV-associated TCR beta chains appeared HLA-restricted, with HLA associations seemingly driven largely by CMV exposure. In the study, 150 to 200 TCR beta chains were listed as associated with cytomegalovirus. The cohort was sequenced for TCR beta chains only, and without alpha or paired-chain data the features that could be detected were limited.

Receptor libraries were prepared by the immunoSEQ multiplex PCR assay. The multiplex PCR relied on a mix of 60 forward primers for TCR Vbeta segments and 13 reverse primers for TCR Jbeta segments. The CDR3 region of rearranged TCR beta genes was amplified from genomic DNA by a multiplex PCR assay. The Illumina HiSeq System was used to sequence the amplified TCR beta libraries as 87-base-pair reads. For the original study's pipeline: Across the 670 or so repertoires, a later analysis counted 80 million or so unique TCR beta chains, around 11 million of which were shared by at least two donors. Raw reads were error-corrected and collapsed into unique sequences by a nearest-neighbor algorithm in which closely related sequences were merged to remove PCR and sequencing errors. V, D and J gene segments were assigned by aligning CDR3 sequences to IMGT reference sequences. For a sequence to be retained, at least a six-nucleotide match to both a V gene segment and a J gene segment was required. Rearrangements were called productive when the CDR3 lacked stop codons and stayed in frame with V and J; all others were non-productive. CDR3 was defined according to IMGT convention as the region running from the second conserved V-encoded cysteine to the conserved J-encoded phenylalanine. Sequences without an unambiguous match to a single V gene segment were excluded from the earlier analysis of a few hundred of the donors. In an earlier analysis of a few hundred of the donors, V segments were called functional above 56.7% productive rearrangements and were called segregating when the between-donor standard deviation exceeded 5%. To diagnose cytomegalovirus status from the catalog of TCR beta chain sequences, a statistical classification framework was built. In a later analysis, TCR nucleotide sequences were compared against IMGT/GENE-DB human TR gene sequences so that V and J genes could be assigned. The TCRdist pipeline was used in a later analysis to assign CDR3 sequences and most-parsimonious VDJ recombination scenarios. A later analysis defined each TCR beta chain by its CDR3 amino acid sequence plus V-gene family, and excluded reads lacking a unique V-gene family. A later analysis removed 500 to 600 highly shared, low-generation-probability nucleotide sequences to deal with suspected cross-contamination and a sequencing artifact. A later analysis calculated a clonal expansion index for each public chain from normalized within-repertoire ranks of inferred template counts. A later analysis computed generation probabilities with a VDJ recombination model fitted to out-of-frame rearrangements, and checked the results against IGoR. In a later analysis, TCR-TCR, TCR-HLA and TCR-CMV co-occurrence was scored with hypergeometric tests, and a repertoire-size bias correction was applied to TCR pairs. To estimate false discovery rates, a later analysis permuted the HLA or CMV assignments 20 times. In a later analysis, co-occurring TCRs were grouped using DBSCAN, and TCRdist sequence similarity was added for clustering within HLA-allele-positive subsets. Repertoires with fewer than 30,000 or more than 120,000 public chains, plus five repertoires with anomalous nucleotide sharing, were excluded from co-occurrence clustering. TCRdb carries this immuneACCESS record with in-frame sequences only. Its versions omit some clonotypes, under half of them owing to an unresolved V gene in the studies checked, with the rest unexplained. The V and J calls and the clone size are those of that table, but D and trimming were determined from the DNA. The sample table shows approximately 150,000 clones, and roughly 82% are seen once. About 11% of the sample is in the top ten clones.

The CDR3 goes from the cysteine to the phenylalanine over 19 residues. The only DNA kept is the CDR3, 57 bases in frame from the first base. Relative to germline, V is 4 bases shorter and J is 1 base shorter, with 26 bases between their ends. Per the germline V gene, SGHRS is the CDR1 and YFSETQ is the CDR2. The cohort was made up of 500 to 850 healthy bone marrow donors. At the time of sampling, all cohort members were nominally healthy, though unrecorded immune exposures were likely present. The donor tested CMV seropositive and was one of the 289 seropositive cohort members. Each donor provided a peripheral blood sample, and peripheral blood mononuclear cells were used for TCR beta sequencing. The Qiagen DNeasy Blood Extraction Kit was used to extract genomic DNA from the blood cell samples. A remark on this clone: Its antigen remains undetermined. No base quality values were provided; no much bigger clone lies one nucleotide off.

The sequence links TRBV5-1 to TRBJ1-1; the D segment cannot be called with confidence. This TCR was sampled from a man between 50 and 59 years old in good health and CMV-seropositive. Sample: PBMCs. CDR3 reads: CASSQIYGGSSGGNTEAFF. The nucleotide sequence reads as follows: TGCGCCAGCAGCCAGATATATGGCGGCAGCTCGGGAGGGAACACTGAAGCTTTCTTT.